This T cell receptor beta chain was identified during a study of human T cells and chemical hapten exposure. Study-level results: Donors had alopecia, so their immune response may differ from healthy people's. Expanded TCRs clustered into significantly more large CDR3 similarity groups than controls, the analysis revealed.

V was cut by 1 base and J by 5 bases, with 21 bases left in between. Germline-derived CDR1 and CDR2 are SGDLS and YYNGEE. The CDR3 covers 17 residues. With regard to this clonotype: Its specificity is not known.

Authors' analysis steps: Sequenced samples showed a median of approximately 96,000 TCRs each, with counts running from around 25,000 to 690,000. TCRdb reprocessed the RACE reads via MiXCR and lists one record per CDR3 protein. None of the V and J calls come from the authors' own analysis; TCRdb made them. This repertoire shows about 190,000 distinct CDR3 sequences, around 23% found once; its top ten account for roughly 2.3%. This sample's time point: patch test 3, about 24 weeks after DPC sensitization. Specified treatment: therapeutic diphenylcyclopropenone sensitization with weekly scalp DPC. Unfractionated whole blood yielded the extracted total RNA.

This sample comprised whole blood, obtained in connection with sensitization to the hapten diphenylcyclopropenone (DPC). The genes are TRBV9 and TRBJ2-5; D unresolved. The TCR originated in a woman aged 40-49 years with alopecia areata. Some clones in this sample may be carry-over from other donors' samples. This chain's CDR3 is CASSVQPGNRPEETQYF. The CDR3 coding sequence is TGTGCCAGCAGCGTACAACCGGGCAACCGGCCCGAGGAGACCCAGTACTTC.